Given below is one T cell receptor beta chain in context. Its matching antigen is unknown. CDR1 is KGHSH, CDR2 LQKENI, per germline. J gave up 4 bases and V 3 bases, and 8 bases lay outside the gene matches. This CDR3 is built from 15 residues. The data were obtained in a study of CD8+ T cells in alopecia areata. Study-wide findings and caveats: It was less clear whether patients shared TCRs than it was in mice, possibly because of HLA.

Specified treatment: oral pan-JAK inhibitor, 5-10 mg twice daily. Extracted RNA was reverse transcribed, and the resulting cDNA served as sequencing template. Profiling relied on immunoSEQ multiplex PCR, and the TCRdb table lists in-frame clones only, not all of them. The table includes 200,000 or so clones, roughly 64% detected once. The chain has TRBV18 and TRBJ2-7, with 8 bases lining up with TRBD1. The sample here was CD4+ T cells sorted from blood, taken at week 24, from a patient treated with tofacitinib. This sequence originates from a human donor with alopecia areata. The CDR3 is CASSPSGQGVYEQYF. The DNA of the CDR3 is TGTGCCAGCTCACCCTCTGGACAGGGAGTATACGAGCAGTACTTC.